This T cell receptor (beta chain) was recorded in a study of metastatic and nonmetastatic thyroid tumors. Turning to the study itself: Across peripheral blood and tumor or nodule tissue samples taken from malignant and benign thyroid patients, the repertoires were compared with one another.

The V and J ends lost 5 bases and 7 bases respectively, with 12 bases between them. Germline lookup yields CDR1 LNHDA and CDR2 SQIVND (reference sequence). This CDR3 contains 14 residues. This clone has just a few counts. There were no patients who had received any treatment before thyroid surgery. Original methodology: The distant-metastasis classifier for papillary thyroid cancer was built from CDR3 differences across clinicopathological groups. TCRdb re-clonotyped the PCR reads via MiXCR. The V and J calls reflect TCRdb's pipeline rather than the authors' work. The sample records about 33,000 clones, roughly 19% being singletons.

The sequence was obtained from a male donor with papillary thyroid cancer or a benign thyroid nodule (not recorded which). Some clones in this sample may be carry-over from other donors' samples. The V call is TRBV19, the J call TRBJ1-6, with a possible D match to TRBD1 (6 bases). Sequences were obtained from blood. Here the CDR3 DNA reads TGTGCCAGTAGTCGCCGGGACAACAATTCACCCCTCCACTTT. Its protein product is CASSRRDNNSPLHF. The full variable domain, its missing parts supplied by reference TRBV19 and TRBJ1-6, is DGGITQSPKYLFRKEGQNVTLSCEQNLNHDAMYWYRQDPGQGLRLIYYSQIVNDFQKGDIAEGYSVSREKKESFPLTVTSAQKNPTAFYLCASSRRDNNSPLHFGNGTRLTVT.